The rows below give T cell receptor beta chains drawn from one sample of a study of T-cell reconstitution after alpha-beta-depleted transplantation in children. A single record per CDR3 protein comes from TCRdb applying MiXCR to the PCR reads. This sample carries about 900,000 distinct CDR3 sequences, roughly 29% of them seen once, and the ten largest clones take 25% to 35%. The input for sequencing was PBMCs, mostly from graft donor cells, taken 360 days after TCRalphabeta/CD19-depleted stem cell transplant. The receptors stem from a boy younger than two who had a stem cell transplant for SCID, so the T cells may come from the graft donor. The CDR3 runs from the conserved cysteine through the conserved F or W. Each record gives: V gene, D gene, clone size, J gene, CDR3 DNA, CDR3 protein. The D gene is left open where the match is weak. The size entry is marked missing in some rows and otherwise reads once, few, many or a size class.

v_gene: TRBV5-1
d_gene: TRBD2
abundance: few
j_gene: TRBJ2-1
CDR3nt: TGCGCCAGCAGCTTGCATCCTAGCGGCAATGAGCAGTTCTTC
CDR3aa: CASSLHPSGNEQFF

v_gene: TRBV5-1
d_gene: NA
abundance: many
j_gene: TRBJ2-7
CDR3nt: TGCGCCAGCAGTTTGACAGTGAGCTCCTACGAGCAGTACTTC
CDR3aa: CASSLTVSSYEQYF

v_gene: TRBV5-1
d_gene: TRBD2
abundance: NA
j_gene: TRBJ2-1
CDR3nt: TGCGCCAGCAGCGGTAGCGGGGCGGTCTACAATGAGCAGTTCTTC
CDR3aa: CASSGSGAVYNEQFF

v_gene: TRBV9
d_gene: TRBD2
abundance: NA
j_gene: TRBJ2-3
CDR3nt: TGTGCCAGCAGCGACATAGCGGGGGGAGTGGCAGATACGCAGTATTTT
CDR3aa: CASSDIAGGVADTQYF

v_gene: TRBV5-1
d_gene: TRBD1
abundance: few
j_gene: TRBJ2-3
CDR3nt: TGCGCCAGCGCAGGGGCGACAGGGGGGAGCACAGATACGCAGTATTTT
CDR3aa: CASAGATGGSTDTQYF

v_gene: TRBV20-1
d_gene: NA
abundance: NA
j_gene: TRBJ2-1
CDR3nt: TGCAGTGCCCCTTCAGCGGCTGTCACCTACAATGAGCAGTTCTTC
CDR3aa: CSAPSAAVTYNEQFF

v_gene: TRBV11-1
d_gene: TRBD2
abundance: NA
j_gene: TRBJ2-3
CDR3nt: TGTGCCAGCAGCGACCGAATCCCCCTAGCGGGGGGGCCGGGTACGCAGTATTTT
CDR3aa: CASSDRIPLAGGPGTQYF

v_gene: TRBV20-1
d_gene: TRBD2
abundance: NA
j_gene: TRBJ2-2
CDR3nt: TGCAGTGCCGCGGCGCGGGGGGCCGCCGGGGAGCTGTTTTTT
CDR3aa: CSAAARGAAGELFF

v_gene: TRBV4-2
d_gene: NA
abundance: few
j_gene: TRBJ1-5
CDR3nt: TGTGCCAGCAGCCCCCGCGGAGTGTTTTATAGCAATCAGCCCCAGCATTTT
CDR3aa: CASSPRGVFYSNQPQHF

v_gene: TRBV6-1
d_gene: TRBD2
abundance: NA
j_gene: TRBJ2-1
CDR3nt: TGTGCCAGCAGTCCGCGGACTAGCGGGGCAAATGAGCAGTTCTTC
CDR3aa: CASSPRTSGANEQFF

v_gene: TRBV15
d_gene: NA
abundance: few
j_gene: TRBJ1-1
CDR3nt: TGTGCCACCTCCGGGACCAGAACTGAAGCTTTCTTT
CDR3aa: CATSGTRTEAFF

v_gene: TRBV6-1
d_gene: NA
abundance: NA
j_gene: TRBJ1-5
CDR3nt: TGTGCCAGCCGATGGGGGGGGGTGAGCAATCAGCCCCAGCATTTT
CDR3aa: CASRWGGVSNQPQHF

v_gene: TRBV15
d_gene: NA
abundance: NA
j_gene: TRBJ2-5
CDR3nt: TGTGCCACCAGCAGAGATGCAGGGTCAGAGACCCAGTACTTC
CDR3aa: CATSRDAGSETQYF

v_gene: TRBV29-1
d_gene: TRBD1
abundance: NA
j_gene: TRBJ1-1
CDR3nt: TGCAGCGTGAGGGGGCAGGGTGACACTGAAGCTTTCTTT
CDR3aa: CSVRGQGDTEAFF

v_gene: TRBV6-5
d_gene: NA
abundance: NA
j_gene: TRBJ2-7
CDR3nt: TGTGCCAGCAGTTACTATCGGACAGAATTGACCTACGAGCAGTACTTC
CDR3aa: CASSYYRTELTYEQYF

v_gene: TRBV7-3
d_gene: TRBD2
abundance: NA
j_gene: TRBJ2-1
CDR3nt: TGTGCCAGCAGCTTAAATCCTGCTAGCGGGGTCGGGCAGTTCTTC
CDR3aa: CASSLNPASGVGQFF

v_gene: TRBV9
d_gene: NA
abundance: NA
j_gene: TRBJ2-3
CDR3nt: TGTGCCAGCAGCGTAGATCAGGGGCCCCCCACAGATACGCAGTATTTT
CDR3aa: CASSVDQGPPTDTQYF

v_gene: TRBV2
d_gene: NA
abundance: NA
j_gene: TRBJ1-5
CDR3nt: TGTGCCAGCAGTGTTGGTGCGCCGAATCAGCCCCAGCATTTT
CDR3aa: CASSVGAPNQPQHF

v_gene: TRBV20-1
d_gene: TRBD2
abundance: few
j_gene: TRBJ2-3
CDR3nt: TGCAGTGCTAGAGATGAAGGCGGGGGGGCCGCAGATACGCAGTATTTT
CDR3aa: CSARDEGGGAADTQYF

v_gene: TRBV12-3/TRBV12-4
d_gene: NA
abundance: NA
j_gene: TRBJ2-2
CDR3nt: TGTGCCAGCAGTTTAAACGGGGGTCTAAACACCGGGGAGCTGTTTTTT
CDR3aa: CASSLNGGLNTGELFF

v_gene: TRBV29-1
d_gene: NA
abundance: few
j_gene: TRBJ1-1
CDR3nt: TGCAGCGTTCCTACGAGGAATAATGGGGCTTTCTTT
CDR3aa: CSVPTRNNGAFF

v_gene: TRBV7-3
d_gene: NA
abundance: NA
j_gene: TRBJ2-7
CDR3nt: TGTGCCAGCAGCTTATTGGGCACGGAACACTACGAGCAGTACTTC
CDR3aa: CASSLLGTEHYEQYF

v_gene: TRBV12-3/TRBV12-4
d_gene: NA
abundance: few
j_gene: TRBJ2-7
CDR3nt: TGTGCCAGCAGTTTAGCCCCCACGCTCGCCTACGAGCAGTACTTC
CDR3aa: CASSLAPTLAYEQYF

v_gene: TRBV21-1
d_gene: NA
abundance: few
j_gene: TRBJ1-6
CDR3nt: TGTGCCAGCAGCAAAAGGAAGGGGGGACAGGGCACCTATAATTCACCCCTCCACTTT
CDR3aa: CASSKRKGGQGTYNSPLHF

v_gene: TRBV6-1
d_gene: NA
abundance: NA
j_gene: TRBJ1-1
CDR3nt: TGTGCCAGCACCCCAGGGCGATGGAACACTGAAGCTTTCTTT
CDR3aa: CASTPGRWNTEAFF

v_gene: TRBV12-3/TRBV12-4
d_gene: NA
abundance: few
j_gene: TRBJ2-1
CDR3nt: TGTGCCAGCAGCCCCGTTGCCACTGAGCAGTTCTTC
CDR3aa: CASSPVATEQFF

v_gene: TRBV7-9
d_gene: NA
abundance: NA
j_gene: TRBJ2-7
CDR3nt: TGTGCCAGCGGGGAAAGGAGGAGCTCCTACGAGCAGTACTTC
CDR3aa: CASGERRSSYEQYF

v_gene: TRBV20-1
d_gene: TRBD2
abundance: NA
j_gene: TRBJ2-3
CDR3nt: TGCAGTGCTTTAGGACTAGTGGGAGATACGCAGTATTTT
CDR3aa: CSALGLVGDTQYF

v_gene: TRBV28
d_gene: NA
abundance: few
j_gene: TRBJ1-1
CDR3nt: TGTGCCAGCAGTTTATGGGTATTAAAAACAGGAAACACTGAAGCTTTCTTT
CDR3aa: CASSLWVLKTGNTEAFF

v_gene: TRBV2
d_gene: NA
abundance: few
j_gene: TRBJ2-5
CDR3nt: TGTGCCAGCTCAACCCCATCCCGGGGGGAGACCCAGTACTTC
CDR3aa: CASSTPSRGETQYF

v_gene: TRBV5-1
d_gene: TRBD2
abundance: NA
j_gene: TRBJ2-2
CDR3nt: TGCGCCAGCAGGCCACGGGGGGTAGACACCGGGGAGCTGTTTTTT
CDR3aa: CASRPRGVDTGELFF

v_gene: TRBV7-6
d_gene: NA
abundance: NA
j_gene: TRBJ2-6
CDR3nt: TGTGCCAGCAGCTTAGCCCGGGGGATTGGGGCCAACGTCCTGACTTTC
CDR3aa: CASSLARGIGANVLTF

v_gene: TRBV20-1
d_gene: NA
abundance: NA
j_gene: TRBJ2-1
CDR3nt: TGCAGTGCCAGACCCCGCCCCAATGAGCAGTTCTTC
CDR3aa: CSARPRPNEQFF

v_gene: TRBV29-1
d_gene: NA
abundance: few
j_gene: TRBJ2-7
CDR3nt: TGCAGCGTTGAAGCTCGGCCGGGACTCCACGAGCAGTACTTC
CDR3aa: CSVEARPGLHEQYF

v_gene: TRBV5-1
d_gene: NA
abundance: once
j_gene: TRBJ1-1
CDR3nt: TGCGCCAGCAGCTTGGACATCGTTTTACCCCTGAACACTGAAGCTTTCTTT
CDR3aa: CASSLDIVLPLNTEAFF

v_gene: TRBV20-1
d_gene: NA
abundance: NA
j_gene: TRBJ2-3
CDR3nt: TGCAGTGCTACAACCCGGAACCTTGGCACAGATACGCAGTATTTT
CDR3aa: CSATTRNLGTDTQYF

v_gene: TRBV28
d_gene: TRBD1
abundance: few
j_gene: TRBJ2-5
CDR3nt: TGTGCCAGCAGAACGGACAGGGCCCAAGAGACCCAGTACTTC
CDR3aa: CASRTDRAQETQYF

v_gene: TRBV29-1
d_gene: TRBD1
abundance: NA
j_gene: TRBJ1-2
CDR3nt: TGCAGCGTCGGAGGGACAGCTCCTGGCTACACCTTC
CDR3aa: CSVGGTAPGYTF

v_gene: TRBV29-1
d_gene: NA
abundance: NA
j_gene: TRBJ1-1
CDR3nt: TGCAGCGTTGAAGTCAGCGGGGGGCACACTGAAGCTTTCTTT
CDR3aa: CSVEVSGGHTEAFF

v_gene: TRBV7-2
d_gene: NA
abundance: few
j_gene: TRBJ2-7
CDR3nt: TGTGCCAGCAGCTTAAGTTTGGACTCAACCTACGAGCAGTACTTC
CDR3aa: CASSLSLDSTYEQYF

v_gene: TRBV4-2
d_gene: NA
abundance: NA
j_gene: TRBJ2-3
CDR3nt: TGTGCCAGCAGCCAAGACCGATCGGACTGGACAAGCACAGATACGCAGTATTTT
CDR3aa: CASSQDRSDWTSTDTQYF

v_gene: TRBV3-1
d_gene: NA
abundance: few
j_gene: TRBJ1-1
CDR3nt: TGTGCCAGCAGTCCCCGCGGCTCAAAGAACACTGAAGCTTTCTTT
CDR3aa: CASSPRGSKNTEAFF

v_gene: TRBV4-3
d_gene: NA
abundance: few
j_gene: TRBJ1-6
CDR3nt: TGCGCCAGCAGCCAAGATCAGGCGACAGTGACCTATAATTCACCCCTCCACTTT
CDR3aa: CASSQDQATVTYNSPLHF

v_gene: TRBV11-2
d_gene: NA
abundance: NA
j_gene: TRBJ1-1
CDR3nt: TGTGCCAGCAGCGCGTACAGGGAAGCTTTCTTT
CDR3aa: CASSAYREAFF

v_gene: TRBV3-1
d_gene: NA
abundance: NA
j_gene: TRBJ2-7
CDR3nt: TGTGCCAGCAGCCAAGAATTTGGGGGGGACAAGCAGGACTTC
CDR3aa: CASSQEFGGDKQDF

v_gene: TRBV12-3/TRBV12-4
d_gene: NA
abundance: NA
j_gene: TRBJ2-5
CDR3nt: TGTGCCAGCAGTAAGGGGTACCTAGGGGAGACCCAGTACTTC
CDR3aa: CASSKGYLGETQYF